The 20 T cell receptor beta chains reported below all come from one sample, sequenced in a study of shared clonotypes between healthy human individuals. Here immunoSEQ multiplex PCR was the method, and the copy in TCRdb shows in-frame clones only, minus some. There are 850,000 to 1,200,000 clones in the sample; about 74% occur only once, and about 1.5% lies in the top ten. The sample consisted of memory CD4+ T cells sorted from blood. Described subset: CD45RA-negative fraction. These receptors all stem from a young man in good health.

The chain combines TRBV4-3 with TRBJ2-7, with 8 bases lining up with TRBD1. Germline V gene lookup returns CDR1 LGHNA and CDR2 YSLEER. This CDR3 has 16 amino acids. With V trimmed by 2 bases and J by 2 bases, 8 bases remained unmatched. The CDR3 DNA reads TGCGCCAGCAGCCAATATCCCGGACAGGGACCCTACGAGCAGTACTTC. Translation: CASSQYPGQGPYEQYF.

The chain uses TRBV19 and TRBJ2-2, with 10 positions matching TRBD2. Germline values: CDR1 LNHDA, CDR2 SQIVND (reference sequence). The CDR3 contains 16 residues. Trimming took 5 bases from V and 0 from J; bases not matched to a gene: 3. The CDR3 here is CASSFGLAANTGELFF. The CDR3 DNA sequence: TGTGCCAGTAGTTTTGGACTAGCGGCGAACACCGGGGAGCTGTTTTTT.

The chain has TRBV2 and TRBJ2-5; 8 bases align to TRBD2. The CDR3 is made up of 14 amino acids. After removal of 6 bases from V and 2 bases from J, the junction contained 5 bases not matched to a gene. The germline V gene has CDR1 SNHLY and CDR2 FYNNEI. CDR3 sequence reads: CASSLSGVQETQYF. CDR3 DNA: TGTGCCAGCAGCCTTAGCGGGGTACAAGAGACCCAGTACTTC.

J is TRBJ1-5 and V is TRBV30, with a possible D match to TRBD1 (6 bases). The CDR3 is 16 amino acids. Germline CDR1 and CDR2: GTSNPN and SVGIG (reference sequence). Trimming removed 1 base at V and 3 bases at J, with 16 bases between. This CDR3 is CAWSGGQQLSNQPQHF. CDR3 in DNA: TGTGCCTGGAGTGGGGGACAACAGCTTTCCAATCAGCCCCAGCATTTT.

This chain uses TRBV28 with TRBJ2-7; tentative D call: TRBD2 (7 bases). The CDR3 runs to 14 residues. V dropped 2 bases and J dropped 2 bases, with 10 bases sitting between them. Germline-derived CDR1 and CDR2 are MDHEN and SYDVKM. The CDR3: CASSLGGATYEQYF. The CDR3 DNA is TGTGCCAGCAGTTTAGGGGGGGCAACCTACGAGCAGTACTTC.

This chain joins TRBV19 and TRBJ2-3; the match to TRBD2 covers 8 bases. The CDR3 extends over 15 amino acids. V trimming: 8 bases; J trimming: 3 bases; junction bases outside the gene matches: 10. In germline, CDR1 is LNHDA, CDR2 SQIVND (reference sequence). CDR3 protein: CASGLARVGTDTQYF. The DNA for the CDR3 is TGTGCCAGTGGACTAGCAAGGGTTGGAACAGATACGCAGTATTTT. Together with reference TRBV19 and TRBJ2-3, the CDR3 gives the full variable domain: DGGITQSPKYLFRKEGQNVTLSCEQNLNHDAMYWYRQDPGQGLRLIYYSQIVNDFQKGDIAEGYSVSREKKESFPLTVTSAQKNPTAFYLCASGLARVGTDTQYFGPGTRLTVL.

This clone was observed once. The chain combines TRBV5-1 with TRBJ2-2, with D unclear. Germline assignment: CDR1 SGHRS and CDR2 YFSETQ. This CDR3 spans 14 amino acids. The germline V and J ends were trimmed by 0 bases and 7 bases, with 10 bases remaining between them. CDR3 DNA sequence: TGCGCCAGCAGCTTGGCGGTCCTTGGCGGGGAGCTGTTTTTT. It specifies CASSLAVLGGELFF.

V is TRBV18 and J is TRBJ1-5; D unresolved. The V and J ends lost 0 bases and 1 base respectively, with 7 bases between them. In germline, CDR1 is KGHSH, CDR2 LQKENI. CDR3 length equals 15 residues. CDR3 nucleotides: TGTGCCAGCTCACCACCAGGGTTGAGCAATCAGCCCCAGCATTTT. Translated, it gives CASSPPGLSNQPQHF. Complete variable domain (other parts from reference TRBV18 and TRBJ1-5): NAGVMQNPRHLVRRRGQEARLRCSPMKGHSHVYWYRQLPEEGLKFMVYLQKENIIDESGMPKERFSAEFPKEGPSILRIQQVVRGDSAAYFCASSPPGLSNQPQHFGDGTRLSIL.

In its sample, this clone was seen once. The chain is built from TRBV7-2 and TRBJ2-1; 14 bases are shared with TRBD2. The length of the CDR3 is 15 residues. The germline V gene has CDR1 SGHTA and CDR2 FQGNSA. V lost 4 bases to trimming and J lost 8 bases; unmatched junction nucleotides: 4. In nucleotides, the CDR3 is TGTGCCAGCAGCTCGACTAGCGGGAGGGTCTATGAGCAGTTCTTC. Translation: CASSSTSGRVYEQFF.

The V and J genes are TRBV7-9 and TRBJ2-5; 13 bases are shared with TRBD2. Germline CDR1 SEHNR, CDR2 FQNEAQ (reference sequence). V lost 5 bases and J lost 3; bases outside the gene matches: 6. This CDR3 comprises 16 residues. In nucleotides, the CDR3 is TGTGCCAGCAGCCCCGGACTAGCGGGGGTTAAAGAGACCCAGTACTTC. Translation gives CASSPGLAGVKETQYF.

As for this clone: This may come from a read error, since a much larger clone is one base off. The V and J genes are TRBV7-2 and TRBJ2-6; D remains ambiguous. Germline values: CDR1 SGHTA, CDR2 FQGNSA. This CDR3 is built from 15 residues. V was cut by 2 bases and J by 0 bases, with 5 bases left in between. In DNA form, the CDR3 reads TGTGCCAGCAGCTTAAAGAGCTCTGGGGCCAACGTCCTGACTTTC. As protein: CASSLKSSGANVLTF.

The chain employs TRBV6-1 and TRBJ1-6; 10 bases map to TRBD1. This CDR3 has 15 amino acids. From germline, CDR1 is MNHNS and CDR2 SASEGT. V was pared by 4 bases and J by 9 bases, with 6 bases of the junction left unmatched. The CDR3 sequence: CASSVGGQGSSPLHF. The CDR3 coding sequence is TGTGCCAGCAGTGTAGGGGGACAGGGGTCTTCACCCCTCCACTTT.

In the case of this clone: The junction differs from germline at one of its ends, possibly a read error. The chain has TRBV19 and TRBJ2-7; TRBD2 is a possible D gene (6 bases). This CDR3 contains 12 residues. CDR1 is LNHDA and CDR2 is SQIVND in the germline V gene (reference sequence). The CDR3 nucleotides read TGTGCCAGTAGTATCCTGGAGGGTTTACTGAACTTC. Protein: CASSILEGLLNF.

The chain combines TRBV7-8 with TRBJ2-7; D is unresolved. Germline CDR1 SGHVS, CDR2 FQNEAQ. Between the trimmed V and J ends, which lost 1 base and 1 base, there was a span of 11 bases. CDR3 length equals 15 residues. CDR3 amino acids: CASSLEVAGSYEQYF. The CDR3 DNA reads TGTGCCAGCAGCTTAGAGGTGGCCGGGTCCTACGAGCAGTACTTC.

The rearrangement joins TRBV29-1 to TRBJ2-5; D not certain. CDR1 and CDR2 (germline): SQVTM, ANQGSEA. V lost 5 bases and J lost 3, with 10 bases in between. CDR3 length equals 12 residues. The CDR3 is CSVLDWKETQYF. The CDR3 nucleotides read TGCAGCGTTCTTGATTGGAAAGAGACCCAGTACTTC.

The chain recombines TRBV21-1 with TRBJ2-1; whether TRBD2, the table's D call, matches the DNA was not checked. TRBV21-1 is noted as a pseudogene. The CDR3 sequence is 16 residues long. CDR3 amino acids: CASSKTSGGVHNEQFF. CDR3 nucleotides: TGTGCCAGCAGCAAAACTAGCGGGGGGGTTCACAATGAGCAGTTCTTC.

The chain recombines TRBV10-1 with TRBJ2-1; 8 bases align to TRBD1. Germline CDR1 is WNHNN and CDR2 is SYGVQD (reference sequence). This CDR3 has 15 residues. With V trimmed by 5 bases and J by 10 bases, 13 bases remained unmatched. CDR3 region: CASSFRQGSAGEQFF. The CDR3 DNA reads TGCGCCAGCAGTTTTCGACAGGGGTCTGCAGGAGAGCAGTTCTTC.

The genes are TRBV10-3 and TRBJ2-7; D is possibly TRBD2 (6 bases). The CDR3 sequence is 12 residues long. The germline CDR1 and CDR2 sequences are ENHRY and SYGVKD. The germline V and J ends were trimmed by 6 bases and 2 bases, with 8 bases remaining between them. In DNA, the CDR3 is TGTGCCATCAGCGGGGGACCCTACGAGCAGTACTTC. It is translated as CAISGGPYEQYF.

The rearrangement joins TRBV6-1 to TRBJ1-6; 8 bases match TRBD1. The germline V gene encodes CDR1 MNHNS and CDR2 SASEGT. V dropped 3 bases and J dropped 14; count of bases not matched to a gene: 12. The CDR3 is 15 amino acids. The CDR3 DNA reads as TGTGCCAGCAGTGATCGGTCGGGACAGGCTTTTTCCCTCCACTTT. This gives the protein CASSDRSGQAFSLHF.

In this sample, this clone turned up once. With only one base between it and a far larger clone, this is likely a read error. For the CDR3, the DNA is TGTGCCAGCAGCTTGGCCAAAACCTACGAGCAGTACTTC. As protein: CASSLAKTYEQYF. The rearrangement links TRBV11-2 to TRBJ2-7; the D is unclear. Germline V gives CDR1 SGHAT, CDR2 FQNNGV. The CDR3 totals 13 residues. Between the trimmed V and J ends, which lost 3 bases and 2 bases, there was a span of 8 bases. Drawing the rest from reference TRBV11-2 and TRBJ2-7, the complete variable domain is EAGVAQSPRYKIIEKRQSVAFWCNPISGHATLYWYQQILGQGPKLLIQFQNNGVVDDSQLPKDRFSAERLKGVDSTLKIQPAKLEDSAVYLCASSLAKTYEQYFGPGTRLTVT.